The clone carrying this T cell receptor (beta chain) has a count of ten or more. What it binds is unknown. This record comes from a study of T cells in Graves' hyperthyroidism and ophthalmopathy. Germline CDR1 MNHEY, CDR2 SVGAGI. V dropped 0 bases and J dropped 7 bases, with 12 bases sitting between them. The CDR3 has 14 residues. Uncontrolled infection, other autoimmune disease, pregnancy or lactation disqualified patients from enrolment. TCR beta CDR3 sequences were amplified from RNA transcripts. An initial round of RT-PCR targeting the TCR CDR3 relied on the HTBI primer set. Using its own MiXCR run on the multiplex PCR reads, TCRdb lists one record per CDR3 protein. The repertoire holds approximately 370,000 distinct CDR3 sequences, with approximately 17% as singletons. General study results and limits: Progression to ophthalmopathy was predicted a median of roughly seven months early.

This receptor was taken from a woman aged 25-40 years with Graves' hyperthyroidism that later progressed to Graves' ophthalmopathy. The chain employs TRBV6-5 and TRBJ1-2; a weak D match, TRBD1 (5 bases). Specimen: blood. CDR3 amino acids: CASSYSSRAAGYTF. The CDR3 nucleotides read TGTGCCAGCAGTTACTCGAGCAGGGCGGCTGGCTACACCTTC.